These 15 T cell receptor beta chains were sequenced from one sample in a study of metastatic and nonmetastatic thyroid tumors. All patients were treatment-naive before thyroid surgery. TCRdb reprocessed the PCR reads using MiXCR. Among 72,000 or so clones listed, more than 15% were seen once. Specimen: blood. Receptors originate from a female donor with papillary thyroid cancer or a benign thyroid nodule (not recorded which). Some clones in this sample may be carry-over from other donors' samples.

This clone was recorded at least ten times. The chain joins TRBV20-1 to TRBJ2-3; TRBD2 matches 11 bases. CDR3 size: 15 residues. Germline-derived CDR1 and CDR2 are DFQATT and SNEGSKA (reference sequence). The ends lost 0 bases at V and 4 bases at J; junction bases unmatched: 3. The CDR3 nucleotides read TGCAGTGCTAGAGAACTAGCGGGAGCCCCAGATACGCAGTATTTT. Encoded protein: CSARELAGAPDTQYF.

This clone was found many times. The V call is TRBV12-3 or TRBV12-4, the J call TRBJ1-5, with D hard to call. There are 13 residues in the CDR3. V gave up 3 bases and J gave up 4 bases, with 7 bases separating them. The CDR3 here is CASSFVGNQPQHF. The DNA for the CDR3 is TGTGCCAGCAGTTTTGTGGGAAATCAGCCCCAGCATTTT.

The sample holds many counts of this clone. The chain carries TRBV27 and TRBJ2-1; 12 nucleotides line up with TRBD2. CDR1 is MNHEY and CDR2 is SMNVEV in the germline V gene (reference sequence). V trimming: 5 bases; J trimming: 5 bases; junction bases outside the gene matches: 7. This CDR3 is built from 16 residues. CDR3 residues: CASSPLGTSGHNEQFF. CDR3 bases: TGTGCCAGCAGTCCCCTTGGGACTAGCGGGCACAATGAGCAGTTCTTC.

This clone was counted many times. The J gene is TRBJ2-3, the V gene TRBV18; no clear D gene. The germline V gene has CDR1 KGHSH and CDR2 LQKENI. This CDR3 is built from 14 residues. Deletions cut 3 bases from V and 6 bases from J, with 13 bases between. This chain's CDR3 is CASSPIPGRDTQYF. CDR3 in DNA: TGTGCCAGCTCACCGATACCCGGCCGGGATACGCAGTATTTT.

This clone was observed at least ten times. The gene calls are TRBV2 and TRBJ2-1; D not resolved. Trimming removed 5 bases from V and 6 bases from J, with 8 bases in between. This CDR3 contains 12 residues. Germline values: CDR1 SNHLY, CDR2 FYNNEI. CDR3 DNA sequence: TGTGCCAGCAGTATTAACGGCAATGAGCAGTTCTTC. It specifies CASSINGNEQFF.

This clone was seen more than once but under ten times. V is TRBV28 and J is TRBJ1-2; the match to TRBD1 covers 7 bases. The ends lost 4 bases at V and 7 bases at J; junction bases unmatched: 18. This CDR3 spans 17 amino acids. CDR1 is MDHEN, CDR2 SYDVKM, per germline. The CDR3 here is CASSSHSPNRGWRGYTF. Here the CDR3 DNA reads TGTGCCAGCAGTTCACACTCACCCAACAGGGGATGGCGTGGCTACACCTTC.

Of note for this clone: This clone may be a read error of a much larger clone one base away. The V and J genes are TRBV20-1 and TRBJ2-5, with 8 bases identical to TRBD2. The CDR3 has 17 amino acids. J lost 5 bases, V lost 4 bases, and 18 bases had no gene match. CDR1 is DFQATT, CDR2 SNEGSKA, per germline (reference sequence). In DNA form, the CDR3 reads TGCAGTGCTACGAGTGGCCTAGGCGCGGGGGGCTCGGAGACCCAGTACTTC. Its protein product is CSATSGLGAGGSETQYF.

This clone came up many times. The V call is TRBV18, the J call TRBJ2-1; 12 bases are shared with TRBD1. The CDR3 consists of 16 residues. Trimming at V came to 4 bases and at J to 7 bases, leaving 8 bases not matched to a gene. Per germline, CDR1 KGHSH and CDR2 LQKENI. CDR3 nucleotides: TGTGCCAGCTCACTCACCGGGACAGGGGGCGGGAATGAGCAGTTCTTC. Translation gives CASSLTGTGGGNEQFF.

This clone was picked up many times. A single base separates this from a much larger clone, so it may be a read error. The chain has TRBV19 and TRBJ2-2; 9 nucleotides line up with TRBD2. V dropped 6 bases and J dropped 4; count of bases not matched to a gene: 3. Per germline, CDR1 LNHDA and CDR2 SQIVND (reference sequence). The CDR3 runs 14 residues. The chain's CDR3 is CASRFSGGTGELFF. The CDR3 DNA reads as TGTGCCAGTAGATTTAGCGGGGGCACCGGGGAGCTGTTTTTT.

The rearrangement joins TRBV20-1 to TRBJ2-5; D not resolved. Trimming took 0 bases from V and 5 from J, leaving 7 bases between them. This CDR3 contains 12 residues. CDR1 is DFQATT, CDR2 SNEGSKA, per germline (reference sequence). DNA for the CDR3: TGCAGTGCTAGAGATGTGGGGGAGACCCAGTACTTC. This codes for CSARDVGETQYF.

The sample holds many counts of this clone. The gene calls are TRBV5-1 and TRBJ2-4, with TRBD2 matching over 12 bases. The germline CDR1 and CDR2 sequences are SGHRS and YFSETQ. CDR3 size: 20 residues. J was trimmed by 1 base and V by 0 bases; bases with no gene match: 11. In DNA form, the CDR3 reads TGCGCCAGCAGCTTGGGGCTAGCGGGGGGGATCTCTATCGCCAAAAACATTCAGTACTTC. This codes for CASSLGLAGGISIAKNIQYF.

This clone was seen many times. Here the CDR3 DNA reads TGTGCCTGGGACAGGGGGCGCACCAATGAAAAACTGTTTTTT. Translated, it gives CAWDRGRTNEKLFF. The chain couples TRBV30 to TRBJ1-4; 10 bases line up with TRBD1. V dropped 5 bases and J dropped 5; count of bases not matched to a gene: 5. The CDR3 spans 14 residues. Germline CDR1 and CDR2: GTSNPN and SVGIG (reference sequence).

This clone was detected many times. V usage is TRBV6-1 and J usage is TRBJ2-7, with TRBD2 identical over 11 bases. Trimming took 7 bases from V and 3 from J; bases not matched to a gene: 5. The CDR3 runs 14 residues. Germline assignment: CDR1 MNHNS and CDR2 SASEGT. The CDR3 region has the DNA TGTGCCAGCACCTTACTAGCGGGAGACTACGAGCAGTACTTC. It encodes CASTLLAGDYEQYF.

This clone was recorded at least ten times. The chain couples TRBV2 to TRBJ2-2; 14 positions agree with TRBD2. The germline gives CDR1 SNHLY, CDR2 FYNNEI. The CDR3 length is 16 residues. J gave up 7 bases and V 5 bases, and 6 bases lay outside the gene matches. CDR3 loop: CASSRLAGGHDGELFF. CDR3 nucleotide sequence: TGTGCCAGCAGTAGACTAGCGGGAGGGCATGACGGGGAGCTGTTTTTT.

This clone was counted many times. This CDR3 is CASSLRTSGTGEQYF. The CDR3 nucleotides are TGTGCCAGCAGTTTAAGGACTAGCGGGACGGGAGAGCAGTACTTC. The V gene is TRBV28, the J gene TRBJ2-7; 12 bases are a match to TRBD2. Trimming removed 2 bases from V and 7 bases from J; junction bases left unmatched: 6. There are 15 residues in the CDR3. CDR1 is MDHEN and CDR2 is SYDVKM in the germline V gene.